This entry concerns a single TCR beta chain. The data were taken from a study of cytomegalovirus exposure and HLA in healthy donors. Primers included in the PCR were 60 Vbeta and 13 Jbeta primers. Only in-frame clones appear in the TCRdb table, and some are missing; sequencing was by immunoSEQ multiplex PCR. The repertoire holds some 92,000 clones, with 79% as singletons. The V and J ends lost 8 bases and 6 bases, in that order; junction bases with no gene match: 13. Germline assignment: CDR1 MNHNS and CDR2 SASEGT. There are 14 residues in the CDR3. The donors (healthy individuals) were bone marrow donors.

The TCR sequence derives from a man aged 30 to 39 in good health and CMV-seronegative. This sequence joins TRBV6-1 and TRBJ2-7, with 7 bases identical to TRBD2. The sample consisted of PBMCs. CDR3 sequence: CASGSRLAESEQYF. The CDR3, as DNA: TGTGCCAGCGGCTCCAGACTAGCCGAATCCGAGCAGTACTTC.